This record covers a single TCR beta chain. Its antigen is undetermined. Some clones are missing from TCRdb's copy, which holds only in-frame ones; the method was immunoSEQ multiplex PCR. The table has about 170,000 clones, 92% seen once. The data are from a study of T cell responses to AZD1222 COVID-19 vaccine. In the study overall: Pooled samples include second doses given at about 4 or 12 weeks. General observations from the study: No repertoire was sampled before or during the peak T cell response, only after it. Close to half of spike-specific TCRs reportedly recognize unmutated variant regions.

Trimming took 5 bases from V and 0 from J; bases not matched to a gene: 6. The CDR3 is 15 amino acids. The germline V gene has CDR1 SGHAT and CDR2 FQDESV (reference sequence). This TCR was recovered from an adult in good health. The V and J genes are TRBV11-1 and TRBJ1-1, with 7 bases aligning to TRBD1. Sequenced here: peripheral blood, sampled on day 0 of AZD1222 vaccination. The CDR3 bases are TGTGCCAGCAGCCCTAACAGGGGACTGAACACTGAAGCTTTCTTT. Protein product: CASSPNRGLNTEAFF.